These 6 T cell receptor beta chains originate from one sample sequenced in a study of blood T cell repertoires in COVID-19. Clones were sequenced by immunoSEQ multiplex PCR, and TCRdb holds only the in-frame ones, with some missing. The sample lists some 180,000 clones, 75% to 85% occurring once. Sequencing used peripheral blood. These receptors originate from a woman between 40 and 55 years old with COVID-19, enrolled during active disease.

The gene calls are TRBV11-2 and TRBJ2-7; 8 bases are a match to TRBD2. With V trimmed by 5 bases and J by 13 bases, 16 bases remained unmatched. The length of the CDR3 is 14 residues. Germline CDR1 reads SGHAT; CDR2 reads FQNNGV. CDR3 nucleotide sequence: TGTGCCAGCAGCCTCCGCCTTACTAGCGGACATCCTTACTTC. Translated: CASSLRLTSGHPYF.

The CDR3: CASSWGGNEQFF. The CDR3 nucleotides are TGTGCCAGCAGTTGGGGGGGGAATGAGCAGTTCTTC. The chain links TRBV27 to TRBJ2-1; 7 nucleotides line up with TRBD2. From germline, CDR1 is MNHEY and CDR2 SMNVEV (reference sequence). The V gene end was trimmed by 4 bases and the J gene end by 7 bases; junction bases not matched to a gene: 1. This CDR3 has 12 amino acids.

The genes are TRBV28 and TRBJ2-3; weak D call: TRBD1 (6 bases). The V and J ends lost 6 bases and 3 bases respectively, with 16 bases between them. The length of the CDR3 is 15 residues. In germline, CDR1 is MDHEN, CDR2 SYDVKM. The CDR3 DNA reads TGTGCCAGCAGCACTGGACAGTCCTGGACAGATACGCAGTATTTT. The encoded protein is CASSTGQSWTDTQYF. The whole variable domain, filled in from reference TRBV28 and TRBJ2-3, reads DVKVTQSSRYLVKRTGEKVFLECVQDMDHENMFWYRQDPGLGLRLIYFSYDVKMKEKGDIPEGYSVSREKKERFSLILESASTNQTSMYLCASSTGQSWTDTQYFGPGTRLTVL.

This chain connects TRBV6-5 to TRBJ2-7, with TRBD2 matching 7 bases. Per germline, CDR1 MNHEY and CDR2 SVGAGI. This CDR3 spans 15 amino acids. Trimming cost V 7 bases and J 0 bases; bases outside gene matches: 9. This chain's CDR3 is CASKLGGRSSYEQYF. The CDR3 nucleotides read TGTGCCAGCAAACTCGGGGGGAGGAGCTCCTACGAGCAGTACTTC.

The CDR3 loop is CASSSARRLNEKLFF. DNA of the CDR3: TGTGCCAGCAGCTCCGCTAGACGGCTTAATGAAAAACTGTTTTTT. The chain couples TRBV7-9 to TRBJ1-4; D is uncertain. The CDR3 length is 15 residues. V lost 4 bases to trimming and J lost 4 bases, with 13 bases between them. The germline V gene has CDR1 SEHNR and CDR2 FQNEAQ (reference sequence). Looking up the rest from reference TRBV7-9 and TRBJ1-4 gives the full variable domain: DTGVSQNPRHKITKRGQNVTFRCDPISEHNRLYWYRQTLGQGPEFLTYFQNEAQLEKSRLLSDRFSAERPKGSFSTLEIQRTEQGDSAMYLCASSSARRLNEKLFFGSGTQLSVL.

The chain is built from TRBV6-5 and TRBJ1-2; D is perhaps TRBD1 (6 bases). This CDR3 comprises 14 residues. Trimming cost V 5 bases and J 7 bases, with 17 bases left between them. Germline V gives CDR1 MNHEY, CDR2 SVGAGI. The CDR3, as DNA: TGTGCCAGCAGTCCCACGACGGGGGGCTCTGGCTACACCTTC. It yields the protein CASSPTTGGSGYTF.